The source of this T cell receptor beta chain is a study of blood T cell repertoires in COVID-19. The overall study: Samples representing acute and convalescent COVID-19 were sourced from the United States, Italy and Spain. PBMCs, B-cell-depleted T cells, or T cells were the source of the cDNA or gDNA that made up the material.

The CDR3 extends over 14 amino acids. In germline, CDR1 is KGHSH, CDR2 LQKENI. Trimming took off 2 bases at V and 0 bases at J, with 7 bases between the two ends. Original processing methods: Estimation of nucleated cell counts was performed using reference gene primer amplification. The protocol was immunoSEQ multiplex PCR, while the TCRdb copy is restricted to in-frame clones and leaves out a portion. The DNA gave D and trimming, while V, J and clone size come from that table. The sample has a few hundred thousand clones; approximately 77% are singletons. The chain carries TRBV18 and TRBJ1-2; TRBD1 might be the D (5 bases). The clonotype was recovered from a human donor with acute or convalescent COVID-19. The donor label of this sample is uncertain. Material for sequencing was peripheral blood. The CDR3 spells CASSPATANYGYTF. The CDR3 nucleotides read TGTGCCAGCTCACCAGCGACAGCTAACTATGGCTACACCTTC.